This T cell receptor beta chain derives from a study of T cells expressing NK-cell markers. Notes on the study in general: Among several donors, these clonotypes also ranked first in the CD3+CD56-NKG2C+ fraction.

Germline V CDR1 and CDR2: MGHRA, YSYEKL. The CDR3 spans 15 residues. UMIs were included in TCR beta cDNA generated by 5'RACE template switching. For each CDR3 protein, TCRdb gives one entry from its re-call of the 5' RACE reads, without DNA. The sample yields some 390,000 distinct CDR3 sequences, of which the top ten take up about 10%. A remark on this clonotype: Antigen specificity is unknown.

Input material: blood T cells: a sorted CD56 or NKG2C T cell subset, CD4+ or CD8+ T cells, or bulk PBMC T cells (not recorded which). The clonotype originates from a woman in her forties or fifties in good health. This rearrangement joins TRBV4-1 to TRBJ2-3; TCRdb returns TRBD1, unconfirmable since there is no DNA. Here the CDR3 reads CASSPRQGASDTQYF.